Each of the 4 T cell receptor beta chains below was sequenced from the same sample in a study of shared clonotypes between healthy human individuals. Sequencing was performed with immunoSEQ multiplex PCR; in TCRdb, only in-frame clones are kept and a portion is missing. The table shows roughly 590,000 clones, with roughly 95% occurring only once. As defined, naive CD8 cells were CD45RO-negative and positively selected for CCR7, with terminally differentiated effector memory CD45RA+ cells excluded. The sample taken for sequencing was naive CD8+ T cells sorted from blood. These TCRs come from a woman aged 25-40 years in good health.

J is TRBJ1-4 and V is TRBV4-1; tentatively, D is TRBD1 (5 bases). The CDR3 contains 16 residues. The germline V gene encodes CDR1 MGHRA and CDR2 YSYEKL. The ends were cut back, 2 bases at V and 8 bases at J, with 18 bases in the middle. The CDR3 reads CASSQLIGREGEKLFF. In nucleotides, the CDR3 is TGCGCCAGCAGCCAATTAATTGGCAGGGAGGGGGAAAAACTGTTTTTT.

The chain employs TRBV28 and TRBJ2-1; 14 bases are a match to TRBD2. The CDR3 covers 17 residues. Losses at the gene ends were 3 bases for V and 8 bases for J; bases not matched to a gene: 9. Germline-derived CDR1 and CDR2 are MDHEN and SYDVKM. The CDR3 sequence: CASSFGVSGLAGDEQFF. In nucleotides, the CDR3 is TGTGCCAGCAGTTTCGGCGTATCGGGACTAGCGGGAGATGAGCAGTTCTTC. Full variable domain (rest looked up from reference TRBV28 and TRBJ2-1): DVKVTQSSRYLVKRTGEKVFLECVQDMDHENMFWYRQDPGLGLRLIYFSYDVKMKEKGDIPEGYSVSREKKERFSLILESASTNQTSMYLCASSFGVSGLAGDEQFFGPGTRLTVL.

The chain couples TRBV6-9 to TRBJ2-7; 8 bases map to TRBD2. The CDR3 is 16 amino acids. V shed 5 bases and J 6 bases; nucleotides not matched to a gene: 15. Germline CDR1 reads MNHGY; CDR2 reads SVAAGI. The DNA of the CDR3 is TGTGCCAGCAGTCTATGGGGAACCGGGGGGGCTTCCGAGCAGTACTTC. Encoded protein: CASSLWGTGGASEQYF.

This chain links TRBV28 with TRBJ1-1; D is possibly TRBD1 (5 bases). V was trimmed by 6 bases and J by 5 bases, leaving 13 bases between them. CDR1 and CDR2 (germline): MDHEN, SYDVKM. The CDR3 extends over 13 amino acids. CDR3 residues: CASSSERGTEAFF. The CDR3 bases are TGTGCCAGCAGCTCAGAAAGGGGTACTGAAGCTTTCTTT.